Below, 31 T cell receptor beta chains from the same sample are listed, as sequenced in a study of OX40 agonist ivuxolimab in advanced cancers. Clones were read by immunoSEQ multiplex PCR, and TCRdb kept only the in-frame ones, dropping some. The sample has about 32,000 clones; roughly 84% are singletons. The material was CD4+ or CD8+ T cells sorted from blood, obtained in a trial of the OX40 agonist ivuxolimab. The receptors stem from an adult with an advanced solid tumor such as melanoma, head and neck, liver or kidney cancer.

The chain employs TRBV19 and TRBJ2-3; unclear D gene. CDR3 length: 14 amino acids. Germline CDR1 LNHDA, CDR2 SQIVND (reference sequence). This chain's CDR3 is CATGEIGRADTQYF. The CDR3 region has the DNA TGTGCTACCGGCGAAATAGGTCGGGCAGATACGCAGTATTTT.

The chain joins TRBV9 to TRBJ2-1; possibly TRBD2 for D (7 bases). The CDR3 has 13 amino acids. Trimming cost V 8 bases and J 7 bases, with 16 bases left between them. Germline CDR1 SGDLS, CDR2 YYNGEE. CDR3 protein: CASWGGPGNEQFF. In DNA form, the CDR3 reads TGTGCCAGTTGGGGGGGCCCCGGGAATGAGCAGTTCTTC.

The rearrangement uses TRBV6-5 and TRBJ2-7, with D possibly TRBD2 on 5 matching bases. Trimming stripped 5 bases from V and 6 bases from J, with 14 bases between. The CDR3 consists of 13 residues. Per the germline V gene, CDR1 is MNHEY and CDR2 is SVGAGI. The CDR3: CASSDYGVVEQYF. The CDR3 DNA reads as TGTGCCAGCAGTGATTACGGGGTTGTCGAGCAGTACTTC.

The rearrangement links TRBV20-1 to TRBJ2-7; D ambiguous. Germline assignment: CDR1 DFQATT and CDR2 SNEGSKA (reference sequence). V dropped 6 bases and J dropped 4 bases, with 10 bases sitting between them. The CDR3 spans 11 residues. The CDR3 protein is CSAETSYEQYF. Here the CDR3 DNA reads TGCAGTGCGGAGACCAGTTACGAGCAGTACTTC.

V gene TRBV15 combines with J gene TRBJ1-2, with a possible D match to TRBD1 (5 bases). V was cut by 4 bases and J by 2 bases, with 8 bases left in between. Germline assignment: CDR1 LNHNV and CDR2 YYDKDF (reference sequence). The CDR3 loop spans 13 amino acids. The CDR3 loop is CATSKGPNYGYTF. The CDR3 nucleotides read TGTGCCACCAGCAAGGGGCCGAACTATGGCTACACCTTC.

The rearrangement links TRBV7-9 to TRBJ1-1, with a tentative D call TRBD1 (5 bases). CDR1 and CDR2 from the germline V gene are SEHNR and FQNEAQ (reference sequence). Trimming stripped 0 bases from V and 1 base from J, with 9 bases between. CDR3 length: 15 amino acids. The CDR3 coding sequence is TGTGCCAGCAGCTTAGCCAGGGTCAAGAACACTGAAGCTTTCTTT. This codes for CASSLARVKNTEAFF.

The chain has TRBV11-2 and TRBJ2-1, with 10 bases identical to TRBD2. The junction had 5 bases not matched to a gene; V was cut back by 1 base and J by 5 bases. The germline gives CDR1 SGHAT, CDR2 FQNNGV. This CDR3 region has 16 residues. The CDR3 DNA reads TGTGCCAGCAGCTTAGGGCCCCTAGCGGGAGACAATGAGCAGTTCTTC. Its protein product is CASSLGPLAGDNEQFF.

The chain is built from TRBV9 and TRBJ2-1; 10 nucleotides agree with TRBD1. CDR3 length: 14 residues. V was clipped by 0 bases and J by 8 bases; unmatched bases: 2. Per germline, CDR1 SGDLS and CDR2 YYNGEE. CDR3 nucleotide sequence: TGTGCCAGCAGCGTAGGGGACAGGGGTTATGAGCAGTTCTTC. It is translated as CASSVGDRGYEQFF.

The sample holds one count of this clone. The chain carries TRBV27 and TRBJ2-7; 9 nucleotides match TRBD2. V dropped 3 bases and J dropped 10; count of bases not matched to a gene: 13. The CDR3 extends over 15 amino acids. The germline V gene encodes CDR1 MNHEY and CDR2 SMNVEV (reference sequence). DNA for the CDR3: TGTGCCAGCAGTTTTCGGGCGGGAGGGCCTGCGGAACAGTACTTC. Its protein product is CASSFRAGGPAEQYF.

The V call is TRBV30, the J call TRBJ2-1; the match to TRBD1 covers 9 bases. CDR3 length: 15 residues. The J segment lost 4 bases and the V segment lost 0 bases, leaving 4 bases of the junction unmatched. From germline, CDR1 is GTSNPN and CDR2 SVGIG (reference sequence). CDR3 residues: CAWSVFGTGYNEQFF. CDR3 in DNA: TGTGCCTGGAGTGTATTTGGGACAGGGTACAATGAGCAGTTCTTC.

The rearrangement joins TRBV6-1 to TRBJ2-1, with TRBD2 matching 7 bases. The CDR3 consists of 15 residues. V dropped 6 bases and J dropped 7; count of bases not matched to a gene: 12. CDR1 and CDR2 (germline): MNHNS, SASEGT. CDR3 residues: CASRLSGAPTNEQFF. CDR3 nucleotides: TGTGCCAGCAGACTGAGCGGGGCCCCTACGAATGAGCAGTTCTTC.

The rearrangement joins TRBV28 to TRBJ2-2, with 7 nucleotides matching TRBD1. The CDR3 is made up of 14 amino acids. Looked up from germline, CDR1 is MDHEN and CDR2 is SYDVKM. Trimming took 6 bases from V and 7 from J; bases not matched to a gene: 8. The CDR3, as DNA: TGTGCCAGCAGCTCTCACAGGGGTCGCGGGGAGCTGTTTTTT. It specifies CASSSHRGRGELFF.

The CDR3 DNA sequence: TGTGCCAGCAGCGTAGCTCTGAACACCGGGGAGCTGTTTTTT. Translation: CASSVALNTGELFF. The chain joins TRBV9 to TRBJ2-2; no definite D call. Germline CDR1 and CDR2: SGDLS and YYNGEE. Trimming took off 0 bases at V and 1 base at J, with 4 bases between the two ends. CDR3 size: 14 residues.

J is TRBJ2-7 and V is TRBV19; D may be TRBD2 (7 bases). The germline gives CDR1 LNHDA, CDR2 SQIVND (reference sequence). The CDR3 sequence is 14 residues long. The V end lost 4 bases, the J end lost 4 bases, and 14 bases lay between the germline ends. CDR3: CASSTMGGAYEQYF. Here the CDR3 DNA reads TGTGCCAGTAGTACGATGGGGGGGGCGTACGAGCAGTACTTC.

The chain links TRBV19 to TRBJ2-5; a possible D gene is TRBD2 (6 bases). From germline, CDR1 is LNHDA and CDR2 SQIVND (reference sequence). The CDR3 has 14 amino acids. The V and J ends lost 8 bases and 5 bases respectively, with 18 bases between them. CDR3 loop: CASSRTRRGETQYF. DNA for the CDR3: TGTGCCAGTTCAAGGACCCGGCGGGGCGAGACCCAGTACTTC. The full variable domain, in which reference TRBV19 and TRBJ2-5 provide the parts outside the CDR3, is DGGITQSPKYLFRKEGQNVTLSCEQNLNHDAMYWYRQDPGQGLRLIYYSQIVNDFQKGDIAEGYSVSREKKESFPLTVTSAQKNPTAFYLCASSRTRRGETQYFGPGTRLLVL.

J is TRBJ2-7 and V is TRBV28, with 7 positions matching TRBD2. The CDR3 length is 15 residues. V gave up 2 bases and J gave up 0 bases; unmatched junction bases: 4. Per germline, CDR1 MDHEN and CDR2 SYDVKM. The CDR3 DNA reads TGTGCCAGCAGTTTACTAGCGGCTAGCTCCTACGAGCAGTACTTC. As protein: CASSLLAASSYEQYF.

V gene TRBV7-3 combines with J gene TRBJ1-1; D is perhaps TRBD1 (5 bases). The length of the CDR3 is 14 residues. V dropped 5 bases and J dropped 7 bases, with 17 bases sitting between them. The germline V gene has CDR1 SGHTA and CDR2 FQGTGA. The DNA for the CDR3 is TGTGCCAGCAGCCGATGGCCCGAGAGGGGTGAAGCTTTCTTT. Amino acids: CASSRWPERGEAFF.

This chain connects TRBV10-1 to TRBJ2-7; 9 bases are shared with TRBD2. CDR3 length: 15 amino acids. CDR1 WNHNN and CDR2 SYGVQD come from the germline V gene (reference sequence). With V trimmed by 2 bases and J by 7 bases, 9 bases remained unmatched. CDR3 residues: CASSEGWRGGWEQYF. The CDR3 DNA reads TGCGCCAGCAGTGAGGGATGGCGGGGGGGCTGGGAGCAGTACTTC.

V is TRBV19 and J is TRBJ2-7, with 12 bases lining up with TRBD2. With 6 bases clipped from V and 2 bases from J, the junction kept 5 bases outside the gene matches. The germline V gene encodes CDR1 LNHDA and CDR2 SQIVND (reference sequence). The CDR3 has 15 residues. The CDR3 loop is CASSSGLAGPYEQYF. The CDR3 DNA is TGTGCCAGTAGCTCAGGACTAGCGGGACCCTACGAGCAGTACTTC.

The chain recombines TRBV9 with TRBJ2-1; no definite D call. Trimming removed 2 bases from V and 0 bases from J, with 9 bases in between. CDR3 length: 15 residues. Per the germline V gene, CDR1 is SGDLS and CDR2 is YYNGEE. CDR3 protein: CASSVSPSSYNEQFF. In DNA, the CDR3 is TGTGCCAGCAGCGTCAGCCCGAGCTCCTACAATGAGCAGTTCTTC.

The rearrangement links TRBV27 to TRBJ2-5; TRBD1 aligns across 7 bases. Trimming at V came to 6 bases and at J to 3 bases, leaving 7 bases not matched to a gene. Per the germline V gene, CDR1 is MNHEY and CDR2 is SMNVEV (reference sequence). The CDR3 sequence is 14 residues long. CDR3 sequence (DNA): TGTGCCAGCAGCGAGTCAGGGGGAGAAGAGACCCAGTACTTC. This codes for CASSESGGEETQYF.

This clone occurred once. The chain carries TRBV4-1 and TRBJ2-2; no clear D. Trimming cost V 4 bases and J 6 bases, with 12 bases left between them. The germline CDR1 and CDR2 sequences are MGHRA and YSYEKL. CDR3 length: 14 amino acids. In DNA, the CDR3 is TGCGCCAGCAGCCCCCCTGGAAGACCCGGGGAGCTGTTTTTT. Amino acid sequence: CASSPPGRPGELFF.

This CDR3 reads CASSQDVRNRGHEQFF. The CDR3 coding sequence is TGCGCCAGCAGCCAAGATGTACGGAACCGGGGCCATGAGCAGTTCTTC. This chain uses TRBV4-1 with TRBJ2-1; D may correspond to TRBD1 or TRBD2 (5 bases each). The CDR3 runs 16 residues. Per germline, CDR1 MGHRA and CDR2 YSYEKL. V was cut by 0 bases and J by 8 bases, with 17 bases left in between.

The chain links TRBV4-1 to TRBJ2-7; no definite D call. Germline V CDR1 and CDR2: MGHRA, YSYEKL. This CDR3 spans 16 amino acids. V was pared by 1 base and J by 1 base, with 14 bases between. CDR3 loop: CASSQGAWPSSYEQYF. CDR3 sequence (DNA): TGCGCCAGCAGCCAAGGGGCATGGCCGTCGTCCTACGAGCAGTACTTC.

V usage is TRBV19 and J usage is TRBJ2-3, with D tentatively TRBD2 (5 bases). V was clipped by 4 bases and J by 1 base, with 9 bases between them. Germline V gene sequence: CDR1 LNHDA, CDR2 SQIVND (reference sequence). The CDR3 has 14 residues. The CDR3 here is CASSRAGGTDTQYF. DNA for the CDR3: TGTGCCAGTAGTAGGGCGGGCGGCACAGATACGCAGTATTTT.

The V gene is TRBV7-9, the J gene TRBJ1-1, with D tentatively TRBD1 (5 bases). The ends were cut back, 5 bases at V and 7 bases at J, with 17 bases in the middle. The CDR3 runs 14 residues. CDR1 is SEHNR, CDR2 FQNEAQ, per germline (reference sequence). CDR3 nucleotide sequence: TGTGCCAGCAGCAATCCCGGGACGATGGTTGAAGCTTTCTTT. This translates into CASSNPGTMVEAFF.

This clone appeared a few times. The chain couples TRBV6-5 to TRBJ2-2; the D is unclear. Germline CDR1 MNHEY, CDR2 SVGAGI. CDR3 size: 13 residues. V lost 6 bases to trimming and J lost 3 bases, with 8 bases between them. CDR3 protein: CASSPGYTGELFF. CDR3 bases: TGTGCCAGCAGCCCTGGGTACACCGGGGAGCTGTTTTTT.

This rearrangement joins TRBV19 to TRBJ1-2; D not resolved. Deletions cut 0 bases from V and 6 bases from J, with 11 bases between. There are 14 residues in the CDR3. CDR1 LNHDA and CDR2 SQIVND come from the germline V gene (reference sequence). CDR3 sequence: CASSIDYSTDGYTF. For the CDR3, the DNA is TGTGCCAGTAGTATAGATTACAGCACGGATGGCTACACCTTC.

This clone showed up just once. The genes are TRBV9 and TRBJ2-5, with 13 nucleotides matching TRBD2. The germline CDR1 and CDR2 sequences are SGDLS and YYNGEE. V lost 0 bases and J lost 0; bases outside the gene matches: 2. The CDR3 spans 17 residues. CDR3 bases: TGTGCCAGCAGCGTAGGGGGACTAGCGGGGTACCAAGAGACCCAGTACTTC. This translates into CASSVGGLAGYQETQYF.

This clone was found a few times. The CDR3: CATRGLPRETQYF. As DNA, the CDR3 is TGTGCCACCCGGGGACTCCCTCGAGAGACCCAGTACTTC. The J gene is TRBJ2-5, the V gene TRBV27; maybe TRBD2 (6 bases). With 10 bases removed from V and 4 bases from J, the gap between germline ends came to 16 bases. This CDR3 spans 13 amino acids. CDR1 and CDR2 from the germline V gene are MNHEY and SMNVEV (reference sequence).

The chain has TRBV7-8 and TRBJ1-2; D is unresolved. Germline-derived CDR1 and CDR2 are SGHVS and FQNEAQ. The CDR3 is made up of 13 amino acids. The V end was cut by 3 bases, the J end by 2 bases, with 7 bases between. CDR3 sequence: CASSFYINYGYTF. Here the CDR3 DNA reads TGTGCCAGCAGCTTCTACATAAACTATGGCTACACCTTC.